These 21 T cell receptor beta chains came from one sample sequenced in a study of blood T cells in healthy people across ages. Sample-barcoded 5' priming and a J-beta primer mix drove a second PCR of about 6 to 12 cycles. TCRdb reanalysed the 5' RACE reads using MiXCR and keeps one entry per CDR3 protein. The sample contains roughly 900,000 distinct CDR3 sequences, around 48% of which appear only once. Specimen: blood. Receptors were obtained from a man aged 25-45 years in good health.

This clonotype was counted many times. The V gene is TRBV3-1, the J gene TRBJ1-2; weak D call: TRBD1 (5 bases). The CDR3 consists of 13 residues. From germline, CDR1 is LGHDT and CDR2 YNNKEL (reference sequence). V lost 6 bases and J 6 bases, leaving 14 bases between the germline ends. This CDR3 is CASRGSGGNGYTF. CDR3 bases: TGTGCCAGCAGGGGTTCGGGGGGAAATGGCTACACCTTC.

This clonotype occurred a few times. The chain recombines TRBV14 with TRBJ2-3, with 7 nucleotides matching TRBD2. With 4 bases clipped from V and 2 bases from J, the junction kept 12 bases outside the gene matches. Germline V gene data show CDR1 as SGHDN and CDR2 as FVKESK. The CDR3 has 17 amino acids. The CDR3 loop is CASSLGGVEIHTDTQYF. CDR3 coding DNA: TGTGCCAGCAGCCTTGGGGGGGTAGAGATCCACACAGATACGCAGTATTTT.

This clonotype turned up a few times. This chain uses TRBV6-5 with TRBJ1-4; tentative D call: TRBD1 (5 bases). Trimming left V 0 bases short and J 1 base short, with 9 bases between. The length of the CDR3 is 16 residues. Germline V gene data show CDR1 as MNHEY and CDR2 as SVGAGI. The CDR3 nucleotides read TGTGCCAGCAGTTACTCGGGGCGGTTAACTAATGAAAAACTGTTTTTT. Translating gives CASSYSGRLTNEKLFF.

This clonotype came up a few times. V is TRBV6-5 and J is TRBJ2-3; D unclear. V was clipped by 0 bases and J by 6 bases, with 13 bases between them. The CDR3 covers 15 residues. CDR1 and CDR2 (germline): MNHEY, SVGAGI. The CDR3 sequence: CASSYSNSMPDTQYF. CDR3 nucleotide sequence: TGTGCCAGCAGTTACTCGAACTCGATGCCGGATACGCAGTATTTT.

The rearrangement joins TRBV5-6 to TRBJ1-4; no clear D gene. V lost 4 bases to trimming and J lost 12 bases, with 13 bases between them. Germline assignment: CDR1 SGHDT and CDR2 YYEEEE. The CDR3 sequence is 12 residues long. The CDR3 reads CASSASDGELFF. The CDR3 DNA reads TGTGCCAGCAGCGCCTCGGACGGTGAACTGTTTTTT. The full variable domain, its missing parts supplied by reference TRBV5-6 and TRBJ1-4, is DAGVTQSPTHLIKTRGQQVTLRCSPKSGHDTVSWYQQALGQGPQFIFQYYEEEERQRGNFPDRFSGHQFPNYSSELNVNALLLGDSALYLCASSASDGELFFGSGTQLSVL.

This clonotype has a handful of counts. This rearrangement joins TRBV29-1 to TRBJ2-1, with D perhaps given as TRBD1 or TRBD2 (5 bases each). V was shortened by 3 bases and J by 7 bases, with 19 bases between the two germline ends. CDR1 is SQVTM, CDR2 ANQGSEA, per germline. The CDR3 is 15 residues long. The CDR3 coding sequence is TGCAGCGTTGAGCCTATGGTTGAGGGGCCTAATGAGCAGTTCTTC. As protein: CSVEPMVEGPNEQFF.

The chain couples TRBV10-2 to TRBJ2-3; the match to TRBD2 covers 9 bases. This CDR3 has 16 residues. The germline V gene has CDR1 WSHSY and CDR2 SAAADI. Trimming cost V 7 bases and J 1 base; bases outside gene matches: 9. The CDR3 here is CASMGASGVRTDTQYF. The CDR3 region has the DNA TGCGCCAGCATGGGGGCTAGCGGGGTTCGCACAGATACGCAGTATTTT.

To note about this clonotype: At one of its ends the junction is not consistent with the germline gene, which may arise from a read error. This chain's CDR3 is CASSITGARNGQFF. CDR3 in DNA: TGTGCCAGCAGCATTACAGGGGCGCGGAATGGGCAGTTCTTC. The chain joins TRBV7-2 to TRBJ2-1; TRBD1 aligns across 7 bases. CDR3 length: 14 amino acids. Germline loops: CDR1 SGHTA, CDR2 FQGNSA.

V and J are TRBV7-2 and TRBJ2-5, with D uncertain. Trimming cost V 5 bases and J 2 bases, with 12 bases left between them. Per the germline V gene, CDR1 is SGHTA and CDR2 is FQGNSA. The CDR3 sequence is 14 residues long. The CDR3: CASSPSQEQETQYF. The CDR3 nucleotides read TGTGCCAGCAGCCCATCCCAGGAACAAGAGACCCAGTACTTC. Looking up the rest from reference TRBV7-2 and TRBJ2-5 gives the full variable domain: GAGVSQSPSNKVTEKGKDVELRCDPISGHTALYWYRQSLGQGLEFLIYFQGNSAPDKSGLPSDRFSAERTGGSVSTLTIQRTQQEDSAVYLCASSPSQEQETQYFGPGTRLLVL.

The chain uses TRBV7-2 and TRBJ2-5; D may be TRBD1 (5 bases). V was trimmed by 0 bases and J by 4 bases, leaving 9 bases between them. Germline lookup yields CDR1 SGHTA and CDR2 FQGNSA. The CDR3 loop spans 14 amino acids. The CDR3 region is CASSLALQVETQYF. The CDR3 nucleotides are TGTGCCAGCAGCTTAGCGCTACAGGTAGAGACCCAGTACTTC.

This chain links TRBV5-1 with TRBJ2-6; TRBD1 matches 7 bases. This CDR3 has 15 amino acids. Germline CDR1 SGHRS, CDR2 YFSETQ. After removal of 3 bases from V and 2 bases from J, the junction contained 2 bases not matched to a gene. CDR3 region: CASSSRGTGANVLTF. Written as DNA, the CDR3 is TGCGCCAGCAGCTCCAGGGGGACTGGGGCCAACGTCCTGACTTTC.

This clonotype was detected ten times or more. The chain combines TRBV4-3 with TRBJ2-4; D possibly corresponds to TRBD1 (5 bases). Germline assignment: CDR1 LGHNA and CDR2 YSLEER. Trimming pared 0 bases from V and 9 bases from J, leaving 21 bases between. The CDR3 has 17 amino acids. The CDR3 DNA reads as TGCGCCAGCAGCCAAGATCAATTTAATTTCCAGGGAAGCATTCAGTACTTC. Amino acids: CASSQDQFNFQGSIQYF.

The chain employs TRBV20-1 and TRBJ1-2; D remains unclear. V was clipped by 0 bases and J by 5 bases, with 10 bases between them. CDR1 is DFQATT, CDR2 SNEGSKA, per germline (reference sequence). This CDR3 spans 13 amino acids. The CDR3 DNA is TGCAGTGCTAGAGATAGGAAAAGTTATGGCTACACCTTC. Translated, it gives CSARDRKSYGYTF.

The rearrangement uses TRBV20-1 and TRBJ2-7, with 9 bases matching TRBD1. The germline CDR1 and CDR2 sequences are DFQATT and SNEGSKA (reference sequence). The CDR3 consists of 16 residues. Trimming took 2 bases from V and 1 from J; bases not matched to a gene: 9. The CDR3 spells CSARNPRQGGSYEQYF. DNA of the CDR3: TGCAGTGCTAGAAATCCGCGACAGGGGGGATCCTACGAGCAGTACTTC.

The CDR3 bases are TGTGCCAGCAGCTTGAGCTTGGCAGAGACTATCCCCTACGAGCAGTACTTC. Translated: CASSLSLAETIPYEQYF. This chain connects TRBV5-5 to TRBJ2-7; possible D gene TRBD2, 5 bases. The V gene's germline CDR1 is SGHKS and CDR2 YYEKEE (reference sequence). CDR3 length equals 17 residues. V lost 1 base to trimming and J lost 2 bases, with 19 bases between them.

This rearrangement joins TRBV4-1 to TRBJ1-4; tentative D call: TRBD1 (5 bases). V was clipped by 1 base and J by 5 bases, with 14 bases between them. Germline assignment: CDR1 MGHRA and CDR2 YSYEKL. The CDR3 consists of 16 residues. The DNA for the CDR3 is TGCGCCAGCAGCCAAGCCTGGGACGGATTCAATGAAAAACTGTTTTTT. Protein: CASSQAWDGFNEKLFF.

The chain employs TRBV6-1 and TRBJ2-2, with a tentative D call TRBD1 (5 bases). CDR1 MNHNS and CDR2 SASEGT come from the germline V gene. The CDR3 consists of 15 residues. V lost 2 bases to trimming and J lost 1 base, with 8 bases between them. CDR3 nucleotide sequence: TGTGCCAGCAGTGAACCTACAGGGAACACCGGGGAGCTGTTTTTT. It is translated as CASSEPTGNTGELFF.

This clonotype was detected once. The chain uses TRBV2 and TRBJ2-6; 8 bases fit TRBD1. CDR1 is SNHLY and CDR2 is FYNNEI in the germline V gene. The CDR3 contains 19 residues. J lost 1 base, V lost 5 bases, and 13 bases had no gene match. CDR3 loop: CASSIVPGTGASGANVLTF. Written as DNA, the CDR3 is TGTGCCAGCAGTATAGTCCCCGGGACAGGAGCATCTGGGGCCAACGTCCTGACTTTC.

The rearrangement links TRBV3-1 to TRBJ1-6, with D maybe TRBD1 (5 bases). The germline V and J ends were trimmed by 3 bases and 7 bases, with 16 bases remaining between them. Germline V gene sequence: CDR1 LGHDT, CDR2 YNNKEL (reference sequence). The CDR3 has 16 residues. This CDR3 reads CASSQRTTVANSPLHF. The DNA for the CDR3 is TGTGCCAGCAGCCAGCGAACGACAGTAGCCAATTCACCCCTCCACTTT. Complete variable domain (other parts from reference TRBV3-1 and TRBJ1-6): DTAVSQTPKYLVTQMGNDKSIKCEQNLGHDTMYWYKQDSKKFLKIMFSYNNKELIINETVPNRFSPKSPDKAHLNLHINSLELGDSAVYFCASSQRTTVANSPLHFGNGTRLTVT.

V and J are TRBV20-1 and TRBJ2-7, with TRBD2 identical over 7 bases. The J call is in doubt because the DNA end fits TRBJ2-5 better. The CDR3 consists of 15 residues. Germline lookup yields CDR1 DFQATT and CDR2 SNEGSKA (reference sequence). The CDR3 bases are TGCAGTGCTAGGATTAGGACTAGACCCTTAGGGACCCAGTACTTC. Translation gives CSARIRTRPLGTQYF.

This chain's CDR3 is CSASNPGRNSYEQYF. The CDR3 DNA follows: TGCAGTGCTAGCAACCCGGGACGGAACTCCTACGAGCAGTACTTC. The chain is built from TRBV20-1 and TRBJ2-7; D could derive from TRBD1 or TRBD2 (5 bases each). The germline V gene has CDR1 DFQATT and CDR2 SNEGSKA (reference sequence). The CDR3 is 15 residues long. Trimming removed 3 bases at V and 0 bases at J, with 15 bases between.